The 21 T cell receptor beta chains below all came from one sample that was sequenced in a study of T cells in Graves' hyperthyroidism and ophthalmopathy. TCR beta CDR3 region amplification was performed from RNA transcripts. RT-PCR in the first round (using the HTBI primer set) targeted the TCR CDR3. TCRdb ran MiXCR on the multiplex PCR reads and lists one entry per CDR3 protein. Altogether more than 450,000 distinct CDR3 sequences are present, less than 15% being singletons, with the ten largest covering around 13%. Material for sequencing was blood. The receptors shown here come from a woman in her thirties or forties with Graves' hyperthyroidism.

V gene TRBV6-1 combines with J gene TRBJ2-7, with 7 bases that match TRBD1. J was trimmed by 2 bases and V by 8 bases; bases with no gene match: 9. The germline V gene encodes CDR1 MNHNS and CDR2 SASEGT. This CDR3 has 14 residues. The CDR3 sequence: CASWTRQGPYEQYF. CDR3 in DNA: TGTGCCAGCTGGACACGACAGGGCCCCTACGAGCAGTACTTC.

This clonotype occurred a few times. V gene TRBV7-8 combines with J gene TRBJ1-1; D call uncertain. Germline CDR1 and CDR2: SGHVS and FQNEAQ. The V end lost 0 bases, the J end lost 0 bases, and 14 bases lay between the germline ends. The CDR3 is 17 amino acids. CDR3: CASSLARPMEMNTEAFF. The CDR3 DNA reads TGTGCCAGCAGCTTAGCAAGGCCCATGGAGATGAACACTGAAGCTTTCTTT.

This clonotype appeared many times. This sequence joins TRBV2 and TRBJ2-7, with a weak D call TRBD1 (6 bases). V was shortened by 4 bases and J by 3 bases, with 16 bases between the two germline ends. Germline V gene data show CDR1 as SNHLY and CDR2 as FYNNEI. The CDR3 runs 15 residues. DNA of the CDR3: TGTGCCAGCAGTGTGAGGCAGGGGTCTTTCTACGAGCAGTACTTC. The encoded protein is CASSVRQGSFYEQYF.

This clonotype was detected many times. This rearrangement joins TRBV5-5 to TRBJ1-4; 8 nucleotides agree with TRBD1. V shed 5 bases and J 7 bases; nucleotides not matched to a gene: 4. Looked up from germline, CDR1 is SGHKS and CDR2 is YYEKEE (reference sequence). The CDR3 contains 13 residues. CDR3 sequence: CASRPTGGEKLFF. Written as DNA, the CDR3 is TGTGCCAGCAGACCTACAGGGGGTGAAAAACTGTTTTTT. The full variable domain, its missing parts supplied by reference TRBV5-5 and TRBJ1-4, is DAGVTQSPTHLIKTRGQQVTLRCSPISGHKSVSWYQQVLGQGPQFIFQYYEKEERGRGNFPDRFSARQFPNYSSELNVNALLLGDSALYLCASRPTGGEKLFFGSGTQLSVL.

This chain joins TRBV20-1 and TRBJ2-1; TRBD2 aligns across 14 bases. This CDR3 region has 14 residues. Germline CDR1 DFQATT, CDR2 SNEGSKA (reference sequence). The junction had 5 bases not matched to a gene; V was cut back by 5 bases and J by 8 bases. The CDR3 spells CSAQGLAGVDEQFF. The CDR3 DNA reads TGCAGTGCTCAGGGACTAGCGGGAGTCGATGAGCAGTTCTTC.

Concerning this clonotype: The junction and the germline gene differ at one end; a read error may be behind it. The chain employs TRBV29-1 and TRBJ2-3; TRBD2 matches at 10 bases. This CDR3 has 16 residues. CDR1 and CDR2 (germline): SQVTM, ANQGSEA. In DNA form, the CDR3 reads TGCAACGTTGCTTGGTCTAGCGGGAGCATCCCAGATACGCAGTATTTT. This translates into CNVAWSSGSIPDTQYF.

This clonotype was seen more than once but under ten times. J is TRBJ1-5 and V is TRBV5-6, with D uncertain. V was trimmed by 4 bases and J by 9 bases, leaving 14 bases between them. Germline loops: CDR1 SGHDT, CDR2 YYEEEE. The CDR3 runs to 13 residues. The CDR3 DNA sequence: TGTGCCAGCAGCGGCTCTGGGTTACGGCCCCAGCATTTT. Translation gives CASSGSGLRPQHF.

This chain joins TRBV9 and TRBJ2-3, with D possibly matching TRBD2 (6 bases). V gave up 7 bases and J gave up 2 bases, with 20 bases separating them. The CDR3 totals 16 residues. Germline CDR1 and CDR2: SGDLS and YYNGEE. CDR3 DNA: TGTGCCAGCGGCCCTACACCTAGCGCGATCACAGATACGCAGTATTTT. Its translation: CASGPTPSAITDTQYF.

V usage is TRBV11-2 and J usage is TRBJ2-2; 11 bases align to TRBD2. The V gene's germline CDR1 is SGHAT and CDR2 FQNNGV. The length of the CDR3 is 17 residues. V lost 8 bases to trimming and J lost 4 bases; unmatched junction nucleotides: 12. The CDR3 loop is CASSGGGLAGGTGELFF. The CDR3 bases are TGTGCCAGCTCAGGTGGCGGTCTAGCGGGAGGCACCGGGGAGCTGTTTTTT.

This clonotype was counted at least ten times. The chain has TRBV28 and TRBJ2-7; 10 bases line up with TRBD2. Germline loops: CDR1 MDHEN, CDR2 SYDVKM. V gave up 5 bases and J gave up 3 bases; unmatched junction bases: 10. The CDR3 runs 16 residues. The CDR3 bases are TGTGCCAGCAGTCAGGGGGGTAGCGGGAGGCTCTACGAGCAGTACTTC. Translating gives CASSQGGSGRLYEQYF.

This clonotype has a count of ten or more. This sequence joins TRBV20-1 and TRBJ2-5; TRBD1 matches 10 bases. CDR3 size: 14 residues. The ends lost 1 base at V and 4 bases at J; junction bases unmatched: 3. Germline CDR1 DFQATT, CDR2 SNEGSKA (reference sequence). CDR3 bases: TGCAGTGCTAGAGGGACAGGGGGAACAGAGACCCAGTACTTC. Residues: CSARGTGGTETQYF.

Many counts were recorded for this clonotype. The rearrangement uses TRBV28 and TRBJ2-1, with TRBD2 matching 11 bases. V was pared by 7 bases and J by 0 bases, with 17 bases of the junction left unmatched. CDR1 MDHEN and CDR2 SYDVKM come from the germline V gene. The CDR3 is 20 residues long. The CDR3 DNA is TGTGCCAGCACCCCCCTGGGTACTAGCGGGGGACCGAGCTCCTACAATGAGCAGTTCTTC. It specifies CASTPLGTSGGPSSYNEQFF.

This clonotype has at least ten counts. J is TRBJ2-3 and V is TRBV2, with D perhaps matching TRBD2 (5 bases). Trimming cost V 6 bases and J 1 base, with 14 bases left between them. Germline loops: CDR1 SNHLY, CDR2 FYNNEI. CDR3 length equals 15 residues. This chain's CDR3 is CASRKTTFGTDTQYF. DNA of the CDR3: TGTGCCAGCAGGAAGACTACTTTCGGCACAGATACGCAGTATTTT.

The gene calls are TRBV9 and TRBJ1-1; maybe TRBD1 (5 bases). The CDR3 loop spans 15 amino acids. From germline, CDR1 is SGDLS and CDR2 YYNGEE. The V and J ends lost 0 bases and 4 bases respectively, with 13 bases between them. CDR3 DNA: TGTGCCAGCAGCGTAGCTGGGCAGGGTACCACTGAAGCTTTCTTT. Translation gives CASSVAGQGTTEAFF.

Comments on this clonotype: A much larger clone lies one base from this, so it may be a read error. In this CDR3 the conserved last residue, phenylalanine or tryptophan, is missing, so a read error is likely. This chain joins TRBV20-1 and TRBJ2-1, with 9 bases fitting TRBD2. The CDR3 contains 16 residues. CDR1 and CDR2 (germline): DFQATT, SNEGSKA (reference sequence). Unmatched junction bases numbered 9, after V lost 3 bases and J lost 3 bases. The CDR3 region has the DNA TGCAGTGCTAGTAAAAGTAGCGGGAGCGTCTACAATGAGCAGTTCCTC. It is translated as CSASKSSGSVYNEQFL.

This clonotype is a singleton in its sample. V usage is TRBV6-9 and J usage is TRBJ1-4, with D perhaps TRBD1 (6 bases). The CDR3 is made up of 13 amino acids. V dropped 4 bases and J dropped 11 bases, with 14 bases sitting between them. CDR1 MNHGY and CDR2 SVAAGI come from the germline V gene. CDR3 in amino acids: CASSFLQGEKLFF. The CDR3 coding sequence is TGTGCCAGCAGTTTTTTACAGGGCGAGAAACTGTTTTTT.

The chain uses TRBV19 and TRBJ2-6; 7 bases align to TRBD2. The CDR3 extends over 18 amino acids. Germline V lookup: CDR1 LNHDA, CDR2 SQIVND (reference sequence). The V and J ends lost 2 bases and 1 base, in that order; junction bases with no gene match: 8. The CDR3 loop reads CASSIRGVLRSGANVLTF. The CDR3, as DNA: TGTGCCAGTAGTATACGGGGGGTCCTGAGGTCTGGGGCCAACGTCCTGACTTTC.

This clonotype was seen many times. J is TRBJ2-3 and V is TRBV12-3 or TRBV12-4; 9 nucleotides match TRBD2. With 6 bases clipped from V and 3 bases from J, the junction kept 7 bases outside the gene matches. The CDR3 is 15 amino acids. The CDR3 sequence is CASSLNSGRTDTQYF. The CDR3 bases are TGTGCCAGCAGCCTGAATAGCGGGAGAACAGATACGCAGTATTTT.

Note on this clonotype: This may arise from a read error, as a much more abundant clone is one base away. The rearrangement links TRBV11-2 to TRBJ2-1; D call uncertain. The CDR3 is 13 amino acids. The ends were cut back, 2 bases at V and 10 bases at J, with 12 bases in the middle. CDR1 SGHAT and CDR2 FQNNGV come from the germline V gene. CDR3 in amino acids: CASSLPGLNEQFF. The DNA of the CDR3 is TGTGCCAGCAGCTTACCGGGCCTCAACGAGCAGTTCTTC.

This clonotype was seen at least ten times. The chain carries TRBV5-1 and TRBJ2-7, with TRBD2 matching over 13 bases. V lost 4 bases to trimming and J lost 5 bases; unmatched junction nucleotides: 6. The CDR3 is 15 residues long. In germline, CDR1 is SGHRS, CDR2 YFSETQ. The CDR3 loop reads CASSRTSGSDHEQYF. The CDR3 coding sequence is TGCGCCAGCAGCCGGACTAGCGGGAGTGATCACGAGCAGTACTTC.

Many counts were recorded for this clonotype. This chain joins TRBV28 and TRBJ2-5, with D unclear. The length of the CDR3 is 13 residues. CDR1 and CDR2 (germline): MDHEN, SYDVKM. Trimming cost V 1 base and J 5 bases, with 8 bases left between them. This chain's CDR3 is CASSLSVLETQYF. In nucleotides, the CDR3 is TGTGCCAGCAGTTTATCAGTTTTGGAGACCCAGTACTTC.